Detailed here is one TCR beta chain. No cognate antigen has been identified for it. One base away there is no much larger clone; base qualities are not given. Each collaborating institution followed its own protocols to collect whole blood in K2EDTA tubes. For TCRbeta analysis, collaborators shipped samples in one of three forms: frozen whole blood, isolated PBMCs, or DNA extracted from either of those sample types. Per the germline V gene (reference sequence), LNHDA is the CDR1 and SQIVND is the CDR2. The CDR3 numbers 15 residues from cysteine through phenylalanine. The only DNA kept is the CDR3, 45 bases in frame from the first base. Relative to germline, V is missing 5 bases and J is missing 2 bases, with 9 bases of the junction outside any gene match. The sample comes from a study of blood T cell repertoires in COVID-19 (TCRdb year 2020). Describing the broader study: Samples from collaborators originated in the United States, Italy and Spain and spanned both the acute and convalescent phases of COVID-19. The material from the prospective study consisted of cDNA or gDNA derived from T cells, B-cell-depleted T cells, or PBMCs. Subjects who had been exposed to COVID-19, were actively infected with it, or had recovered from it provided the deeply sampled blood TCRbeta repertoires that made up the dataset. The repertoires were released in a freely available public database meant as a resource for research on the immune response to SARS-CoV-2. The samples were drawn from two sources: the first 160 participants of the ongoing ImmuneRACE study, and 1,200 or so subjects contributed by 6 global collaborators. A de-identified subject ID, COVID-19 status, age in years and sex were almost always included in the sample metadata. Where HLA class I and class II types were available, the types were taken from metadata supplied by the sample provider, not from assay-based typing.

TCRbeta CDR3 regions were amplified from genomic DNA by means of the immunoSEQ Assay, a bias-controlled multiplex PCR. Per the source publication's procedure: The number of nucleated cells in each sample was estimated by amplification of reference gene primers within the assay. Sequence reads were collapsed and filtered to measure the absolute abundance of every unique TCRbeta CDR3 rearrangement. For each sample, productive Simpson clonality was calculated as the square root of Simpson's diversity index over productive rearrangements. As stored in TCRdb, this immuneACCESS dataset retains in-frame rearrangements with V and J assigned. A fraction of the clones does not appear; measured against another copy, unresolved V genes explain less than half of the discrepancy, and the remainder lacks a known reason. V, J and clone size are those of that table, while D and trimming were read from the DNA. Across this sample there are approximately 250,000 clones, with about 80% seen only once. The top ten hold roughly 8.6% of the sample.

Study-wide conclusions, independent of this receptor: Clinical and demographic metadata were provided uncurated, with the amount varying by source and participant.

This sequence was found in a human donor in a cohort sampled during active COVID-19. The source material was peripheral blood. The chain was built from TRBV19 and TRBJ2-7, and 7 junction bases match TRBD1. CDR3 protein: CASSPLTGTPYEQYF. The DNA is TGTGCCAGTAGTCCTCTGACAGGGACCCCCTACGAGCAGTACTTC.